These T cell receptor beta chains were read from a single sample in a study of blood T cells in healthy people across ages. TCRdb fed the 5' RACE reads into MiXCR, producing one record per CDR3 protein. Of over 1.5 million distinct CDR3 sequences listed, 49% were seen once; the top ten hold more than 2%. Specimen: blood. The origin of the receptors is a woman aged 35 to 49 in good health. Each CDR3 is given with its conserved first and last residue. A D gene is named only where the DNA matches it firmly. Clone size is not always given. Where it is, it says once, few, many or a class for expanded clones.

len: 14
d_gene: TRBD2
v_gene: TRBV29-1
j_gene: TRBJ2-7
abundance: few
CDR3aa: CSVLSGGARYEQYF
CDR3nt: TGCAGCGTTCTTAGCGGGGGGGCTCGGTACGAGCAGTACTTC

len: 13
d_gene: .
v_gene: TRBV12-3/TRBV12-4
j_gene: TRBJ2-7
abundance: many
CDR3aa: CASSRSTAYEQYF
CDR3nt: TGTGCCAGCAGTAGGTCCACCGCCTACGAGCAGTACTTC

len: 13
d_gene: .
v_gene: TRBV29-1
j_gene: TRBJ1-4
abundance: .
CDR3aa: CSVILSDNEKLFF
CDR3nt: TGCAGCGTTATTCTCTCGGATAATGAAAAACTGTTTTTT

len: 18
d_gene: .
v_gene: TRBV28
j_gene: TRBJ1-2
abundance: .
CDR3aa: CASSSRGIKFQGNYGYTF
CDR3nt: TGTGCCAGCAGTTCCCGGGGGATTAAGTTTCAGGGAAACTATGGCTACACCTTC

len: 14
d_gene: TRBD1
v_gene: TRBV20-1
j_gene: TRBJ2-3
abundance: few
CDR3aa: CSAKDRGRTDTQYF
CDR3nt: TGCAGTGCTAAGGACAGGGGGAGAACAGATACGCAGTATTTT

len: 16
d_gene: .
v_gene: TRBV11-2
j_gene: TRBJ2-6
abundance: many
CDR3aa: CASSLEGGSGANVLTF
CDR3nt: TGTGCCAGCAGCTTAGAGGGGGGCTCTGGGGCCAACGTCCTGACTTTC

len: 14
d_gene: TRBD2
v_gene: TRBV29-1
j_gene: TRBJ2-3
abundance: few
CDR3aa: CSVPLAGGVDTQYF
CDR3nt: TGCAGCGTCCCCCTAGCGGGGGGGGTTGATACGCAGTATTTT

len: 14
d_gene: .
v_gene: TRBV27
j_gene: TRBJ2-7
abundance: .
CDR3aa: CASSSSNPPYEQYF
CDR3nt: TGTGCCAGCAGTAGTTCGAACCCCCCCTACGAGCAGTACTTC

len: 16
d_gene: TRBD1
v_gene: TRBV6-1
j_gene: TRBJ2-3
abundance: .
CDR3aa: CASSGIGQGPSDTQYF
CDR3nt: TGTGCCAGCAGTGGGATAGGACAGGGACCCTCGGATACGCAGTATTTT

len: 14
d_gene: TRBD2
v_gene: TRBV20-1
j_gene: TRBJ2-3
abundance: .
CDR3aa: CSATGGSGTDTQYF
CDR3nt: TGCAGTGCCACCGGGGGGAGTGGCACAGATACGCAGTATTTT

len: 17
d_gene: .
v_gene: TRBV7-9
j_gene: TRBJ2-5
abundance: .
CDR3aa: CASSHRRAVGSYNEQYF
CDR3nt: TGTGCCAGCAGCCATCGTCGAGCGGTGGGGTCCTACAATGAGCAGTACTTC

len: 13
d_gene: .
v_gene: TRBV18
j_gene: TRBJ1-2
abundance: few
CDR3aa: CASSPPAGYGYTF
CDR3nt: TGTGCCAGCTCACCCCCGGCAGGCTATGGCTACACCTTC

len: 16
d_gene: .
v_gene: TRBV5-1
j_gene: TRBJ2-5
abundance: few
CDR3aa: CASSWTTGTGLETQYF
CDR3nt: TGCGCCAGCAGCTGGACGACCGGGACTGGCCTAGAGACCCAGTACTTC

len: 16
d_gene: .
v_gene: TRBV7-9
j_gene: TRBJ2-3
abundance: .
CDR3aa: CASSSPTAAYSDTQYF
CDR3nt: TGTGCCAGCAGCTCCCCGACAGCTGCGTACTCAGATACGCAGTATTTT

len: 16
d_gene: .
v_gene: TRBV5-1
j_gene: TRBJ2-6
abundance: .
CDR3aa: CASKGMTFSGANVLTF
CDR3nt: TGCGCCAGCAAGGGGATGACCTTCTCTGGGGCCAACGTCCTGACTTTC

len: 17
d_gene: .
v_gene: TRBV4-1
j_gene: TRBJ1-5
abundance: few
CDR3aa: CASSQERTEGANQPQHF
CDR3nt: TGCGCCAGCAGCCAAGAGAGGACAGAGGGAGCCAATCAGCCCCAGCATTTT

len: 15
d_gene: .
v_gene: TRBV25-1
j_gene: TRBJ1-2
abundance: .
CDR3aa: CASSGFPGRSGGYTF
CDR3nt: TGTGCCAGCAGTGGATTCCCTGGGAGGTCAGGGGGCTACACCTTC

len: 16
d_gene: TRBD2
v_gene: TRBV11-2
j_gene: TRBJ2-3
abundance: .
CDR3aa: CASSLVVAGGLVTQYF
CDR3nt: TGTGCCAGCAGCTTAGTAGTAGCGGGGGGGCTCGTTACGCAGTATTTT

len: 17
d_gene: TRBD2
v_gene: TRBV6-5
j_gene: TRBJ2-3
abundance: .
CDR3aa: CASSYSRVAGATDTQYF
CDR3nt: TGTGCCAGCAGCTATTCACGGGTAGCGGGAGCCACAGATACGCAGTATTTT

len: 15
d_gene: .
v_gene: TRBV7-3
j_gene: TRBJ2-1
abundance: few
CDR3aa: CASSLLRGDYNEQFF
CDR3nt: TGTGCCAGCAGCTTGCTGCGGGGAGACTACAATGAGCAGTTCTTC

len: 15
d_gene: TRBD1
v_gene: TRBV6-1
j_gene: TRBJ2-5
abundance: .
CDR3aa: CASSRGQGDSNEQYF
CDR3nt: TGTGCCAGCAGCAGGGGACAGGGGGATAGCAATGAGCAGTACTTC

len: 13
d_gene: .
v_gene: TRBV6-5
j_gene: TRBJ1-2
abundance: .
CDR3aa: CASRPITGSGYTF
CDR3nt: TGTGCCAGCAGACCGATAACAGGGAGCGGCTACACCTTC

len: 16
d_gene: .
v_gene: TRBV5-6
j_gene: TRBJ1-2
abundance: once
CDR3aa: CASSSPDSQRFYGYTF
CDR3nt: TGTGCCAGCAGCTCCCCAGACAGTCAGAGGTTCTATGGCTACACCTTC

len: 12
d_gene: .
v_gene: TRBV5-5
j_gene: TRBJ2-1
abundance: .
CDR3aa: CASSLDPGEQFF
CDR3nt: TGTGCCAGCAGCTTGGATCCCGGTGAGCAGTTCTTC

len: 15
d_gene: .
v_gene: TRBV7-9
j_gene: TRBJ2-4
abundance: .
CDR3aa: CASRSPRGTKNIQYF
CDR3nt: TGTGCCAGCAGGTCTCCCCGGGGGACCAAAAACATTCAGTACTTC

len: 16
d_gene: TRBD1
v_gene: TRBV5-1
j_gene: TRBJ2-7
abundance: many
CDR3aa: CASSYRTGQGVDEQYF
CDR3nt: TGCGCCAGCAGCTATCGAACGGGACAGGGTGTTGACGAGCAGTACTTC

len: 15
d_gene: TRBD1
v_gene: TRBV20-1
j_gene: TRBJ2-2
abundance: few
CDR3aa: CSAPRQGALTGELFF
CDR3nt: TGCAGTGCTCCCCGACAGGGGGCGTTGACCGGGGAGCTGTTTTTT

len: 18
d_gene: TRBD2
v_gene: TRBV7-2
j_gene: TRBJ2-7
abundance: .
CDR3aa: CASSLDGTSGGPRYEQYF
CDR3nt: TGTGCCAGCAGCTTAGACGGGACTAGCGGGGGGCCGCGGTACGAGCAGTACTTC

len: 17
d_gene: .
v_gene: TRBV6-6
j_gene: TRBJ2-3
abundance: .
CDR3aa: CASSNGAARLSTDTQYF
CDR3nt: TGTGCCAGCAGTAACGGGGCCGCTCGACTTAGCACAGATACGCAGTATTTT

len: 17
d_gene: TRBD1
v_gene: TRBV27
j_gene: TRBJ2-6
abundance: .
CDR3aa: CASSTDRGRAGANVLTF
CDR3nt: TGTGCCAGCAGCACAGACAGGGGCCGAGCGGGGGCCAACGTCCTGACTTTC

len: 17
d_gene: .
v_gene: TRBV4-3
j_gene: TRBJ2-3
abundance: .
CDR3aa: CASSPEGAHQVPDTQYF
CDR3nt: TGCGCCAGCAGCCCTGAAGGGGCCCACCAAGTGCCAGATACGCAGTATTTT

len: 16
d_gene: .
v_gene: TRBV7-2
j_gene: TRBJ1-6
abundance: few
CDR3aa: CASSSTGSSYNSPLHF
CDR3nt: TGTGCCAGCAGCTCAACAGGGAGCTCCTATAATTCACCCCTCCACTTT

len: 16
d_gene: TRBD2
v_gene: TRBV28
j_gene: TRBJ2-1
abundance: few
CDR3aa: CASSLSSGGFYNEQFF
CDR3nt: TGTGCCAGCAGTCTATCAAGCGGGGGGTTCTACAATGAGCAGTTCTTC

len: 15
d_gene: TRBD2
v_gene: TRBV9
j_gene: TRBJ2-1
abundance: .
CDR3aa: CAGSATSGGANEQFF
CDR3nt: TGTGCCGGCAGCGCGACTAGCGGGGGGGCCAATGAGCAGTTCTTC

len: 17
d_gene: TRBD2
v_gene: TRBV27
j_gene: TRBJ2-5
abundance: .
CDR3aa: CASRSIRLAGSQETQYF
CDR3nt: TGTGCCAGCAGATCCATTAGACTAGCGGGGAGCCAAGAGACCCAGTACTTC

len: 17
d_gene: .
v_gene: TRBV4-2
j_gene: TRBJ1-3
abundance: .
CDR3aa: CASSQDWTVSSGNTIYF
CDR3nt: TGTGCCAGCAGCCAAGATTGGACTGTTAGCTCTGGAAACACCATATATTTT

len: 15
d_gene: .
v_gene: TRBV7-2
j_gene: TRBJ1-6
abundance: once
CDR3aa: CASSLTGTLNSPLHF
CDR3nt: TGTGCCAGCAGCCTAACCGGGACACTCAATTCACCCCTCCACTTT

len: 16
d_gene: .
v_gene: TRBV5-1
j_gene: TRBJ2-4
abundance: .
CDR3aa: CASSLVVGRDKNIQYF
CDR3nt: TGCGCCAGCAGCTTGGTGGTCGGCAGAGACAAAAACATTCAGTACTTC

len: 14
d_gene: .
v_gene: TRBV2
j_gene: TRBJ1-4
abundance: few
CDR3aa: CASSETGVNEKLFF
CDR3nt: TGTGCCAGCAGTGAGACAGGAGTTAATGAAAAACTGTTTTTT

len: 16
d_gene: .
v_gene: TRBV3-1
j_gene: TRBJ2-5
abundance: many
CDR3aa: CASSPLQRSKQETQYF
CDR3nt: TGTGCCAGCAGCCCGTTACAGCGGTCCAAGCAAGAGACCCAGTACTTC

len: 13
d_gene: .
v_gene: TRBV18
j_gene: TRBJ1-2
abundance: .
CDR3aa: CASSPETGRGYTF
CDR3nt: TGTGCCAGCTCACCGGAAACAGGACGCGGCTACACCTTC

len: 17
d_gene: TRBD2
v_gene: TRBV11-3
j_gene: TRBJ2-1
abundance: once
CDR3aa: CASSLGQVGTSGSTQFF
CDR3nt: TGTGCCAGCAGCTTAGGTCAGGTGGGGACTAGCGGGTCGACCCAGTTCTTC

len: 14
d_gene: .
v_gene: TRBV24-1
j_gene: TRBJ2-3
abundance: .
CDR3aa: CATSDLGAADTQYF
CDR3nt: TGTGCCACCAGTGATTTGGGGGCTGCAGATACGCAGTATTTT

len: 15
d_gene: TRBD2
v_gene: TRBV7-2
j_gene: TRBJ2-5
abundance: few
CDR3aa: CASSLTLAGHGAQYF
CDR3nt: TGTGCCAGCAGCTTAACGCTAGCGGGGCACGGGGCCCAGTACTTC

len: 16
d_gene: TRBD1
v_gene: TRBV28
j_gene: TRBJ1-2
abundance: once
CDR3aa: CASSRGGQPNLYGYTF
CDR3nt: TGTGCCAGCAGCCGAGGGGGACAGCCTAACCTCTATGGCTACACCTTC

len: 16
d_gene: TRBD2
v_gene: TRBV10-3
j_gene: TRBJ2-3
abundance: .
CDR3aa: CAINPGLADSTDTQYF
CDR3nt: TGTGCCATCAACCCGGGACTAGCGGACAGCACAGATACGCAGTATTTT

len: 16
d_gene: .
v_gene: TRBV4-3
j_gene: TRBJ1-6
abundance: .
CDR3aa: CASRSRWTEPFSPLHF
CDR3nt: TGCGCCAGCAGATCAAGGTGGACAGAACCATTTTCACCCCTCCACTTT

len: 12
d_gene: .
v_gene: TRBV20-1
j_gene: TRBJ2-7
abundance: .
CDR3aa: CSASEHSYEQYF
CDR3nt: TGCAGTGCTAGTGAACACTCCTACGAGCAGTACTTC

len: 14
d_gene: .
v_gene: TRBV18
j_gene: TRBJ2-5
abundance: .
CDR3aa: CASSPARIQETQYF
CDR3nt: TGTGCCAGCTCACCAGCACGGATCCAAGAGACCCAGTACTTC